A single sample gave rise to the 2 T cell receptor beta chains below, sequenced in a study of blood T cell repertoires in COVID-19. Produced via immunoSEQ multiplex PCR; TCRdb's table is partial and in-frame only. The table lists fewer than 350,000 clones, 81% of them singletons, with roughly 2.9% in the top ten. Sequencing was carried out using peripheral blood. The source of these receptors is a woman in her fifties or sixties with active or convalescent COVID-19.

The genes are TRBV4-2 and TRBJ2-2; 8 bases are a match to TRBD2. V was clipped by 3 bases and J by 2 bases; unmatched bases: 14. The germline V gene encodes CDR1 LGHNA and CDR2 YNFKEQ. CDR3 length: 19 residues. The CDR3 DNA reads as TGTGCCAGCAGCCAGACAGCAGGAATGGCGGGGGGCAACACCGGGGAGCTGTTTTTT. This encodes CASSQTAGMAGGNTGELFF.

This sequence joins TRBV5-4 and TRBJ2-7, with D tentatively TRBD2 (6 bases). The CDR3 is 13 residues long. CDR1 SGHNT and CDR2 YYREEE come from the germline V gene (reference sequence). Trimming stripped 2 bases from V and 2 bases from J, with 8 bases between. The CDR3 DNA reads TGTGCCAGCAGCTTTGCGGGGACCTACGAGCAGTACTTC. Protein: CASSFAGTYEQYF.